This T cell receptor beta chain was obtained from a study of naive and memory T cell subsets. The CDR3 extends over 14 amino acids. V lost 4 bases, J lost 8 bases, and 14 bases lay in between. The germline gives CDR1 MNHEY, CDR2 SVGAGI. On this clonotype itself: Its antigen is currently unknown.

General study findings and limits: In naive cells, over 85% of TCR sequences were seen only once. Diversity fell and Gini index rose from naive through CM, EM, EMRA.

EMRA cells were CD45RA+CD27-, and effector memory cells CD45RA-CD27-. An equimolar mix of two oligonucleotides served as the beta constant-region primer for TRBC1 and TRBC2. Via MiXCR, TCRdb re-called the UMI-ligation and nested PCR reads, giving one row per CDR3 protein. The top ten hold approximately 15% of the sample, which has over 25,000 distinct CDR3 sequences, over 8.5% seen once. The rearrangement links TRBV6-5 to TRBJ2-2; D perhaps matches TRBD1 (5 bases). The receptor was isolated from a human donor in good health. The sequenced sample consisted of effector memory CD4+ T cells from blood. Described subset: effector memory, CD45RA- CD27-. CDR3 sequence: CASSSGHIIGELFF. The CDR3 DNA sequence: TGTGCCAGCAGTTCCGGACACATCATAGGGGAGCTGTTTTTT.